A single sample is the source of the 4 T cell receptor beta chains below, sequenced in a study of shared clonotypes between healthy human individuals. Some clones are missing from TCRdb's copy, which holds only in-frame ones; the method was immunoSEQ multiplex PCR. The sample shows millions of clones, approximately 92% of them seen only once. Sequencing was performed on naive CD4+ T cells sorted from blood. Subset of the sample: CD45RA+ positively selected. These receptors were obtained from a man between 18 and 35 years old in good health.

This chain connects TRBV6-1 to TRBJ2-5; a weak D match, TRBD1 (5 bases). The V end was cut by 4 bases, the J end by 3 bases, with 21 bases between. The CDR3 runs 17 residues. The germline V gene has CDR1 MNHNS and CDR2 SASEGT. CDR3 region: CASSVETGVNTKETQYF. The DNA for the CDR3 is TGTGCCAGCAGTGTAGAAACAGGCGTTAACACCAAAGAGACCCAGTACTTC.

This sequence joins TRBV2 and TRBJ2-1, with D perhaps being TRBD1 or TRBD2 (5 bases each). The germline gives CDR1 SNHLY, CDR2 FYNNEI. CDR3 length: 14 residues. V was trimmed by 7 bases and J by 1 base, leaving 11 bases between them. The CDR3 reads CASKWDESYNEQFF. The CDR3 region has the DNA TGTGCCAGCAAGTGGGACGAATCCTACAATGAGCAGTTCTTC.

V is TRBV7-9 and J is TRBJ2-5; D may be TRBD2 (5 bases). The CDR3 covers 15 residues. CDR1 SEHNR and CDR2 FQNEAQ come from the germline V gene (reference sequence). Trimming left V 1 base short and J 2 bases short, with 11 bases between. The DNA for the CDR3 is TGTGCCAGCAGCTTAGGCTCAGCGGCACAAGAGACCCAGTACTTC. It yields the protein CASSLGSAAQETQYF. Complete variable domain (other parts from reference TRBV7-9 and TRBJ2-5): DTGVSQNPRHKITKRGQNVTFRCDPISEHNRLYWYRQTLGQGPEFLTYFQNEAQLEKSRLLSDRFSAERPKGSFSTLEIQRTEQGDSAMYLCASSLGSAAQETQYFGPGTRLLVL.

J is TRBJ2-5 and V is TRBV10-3, with D uncertain. Per germline, CDR1 ENHRY and CDR2 SYGVKD. V was shortened by 0 bases and J by 8 bases, with 4 bases between the two germline ends. The CDR3 totals 11 residues. The CDR3 DNA reads TGTGCCATCAGTGAGTCAACTACCCAGTACTTC. It specifies CAISESTTQYF.